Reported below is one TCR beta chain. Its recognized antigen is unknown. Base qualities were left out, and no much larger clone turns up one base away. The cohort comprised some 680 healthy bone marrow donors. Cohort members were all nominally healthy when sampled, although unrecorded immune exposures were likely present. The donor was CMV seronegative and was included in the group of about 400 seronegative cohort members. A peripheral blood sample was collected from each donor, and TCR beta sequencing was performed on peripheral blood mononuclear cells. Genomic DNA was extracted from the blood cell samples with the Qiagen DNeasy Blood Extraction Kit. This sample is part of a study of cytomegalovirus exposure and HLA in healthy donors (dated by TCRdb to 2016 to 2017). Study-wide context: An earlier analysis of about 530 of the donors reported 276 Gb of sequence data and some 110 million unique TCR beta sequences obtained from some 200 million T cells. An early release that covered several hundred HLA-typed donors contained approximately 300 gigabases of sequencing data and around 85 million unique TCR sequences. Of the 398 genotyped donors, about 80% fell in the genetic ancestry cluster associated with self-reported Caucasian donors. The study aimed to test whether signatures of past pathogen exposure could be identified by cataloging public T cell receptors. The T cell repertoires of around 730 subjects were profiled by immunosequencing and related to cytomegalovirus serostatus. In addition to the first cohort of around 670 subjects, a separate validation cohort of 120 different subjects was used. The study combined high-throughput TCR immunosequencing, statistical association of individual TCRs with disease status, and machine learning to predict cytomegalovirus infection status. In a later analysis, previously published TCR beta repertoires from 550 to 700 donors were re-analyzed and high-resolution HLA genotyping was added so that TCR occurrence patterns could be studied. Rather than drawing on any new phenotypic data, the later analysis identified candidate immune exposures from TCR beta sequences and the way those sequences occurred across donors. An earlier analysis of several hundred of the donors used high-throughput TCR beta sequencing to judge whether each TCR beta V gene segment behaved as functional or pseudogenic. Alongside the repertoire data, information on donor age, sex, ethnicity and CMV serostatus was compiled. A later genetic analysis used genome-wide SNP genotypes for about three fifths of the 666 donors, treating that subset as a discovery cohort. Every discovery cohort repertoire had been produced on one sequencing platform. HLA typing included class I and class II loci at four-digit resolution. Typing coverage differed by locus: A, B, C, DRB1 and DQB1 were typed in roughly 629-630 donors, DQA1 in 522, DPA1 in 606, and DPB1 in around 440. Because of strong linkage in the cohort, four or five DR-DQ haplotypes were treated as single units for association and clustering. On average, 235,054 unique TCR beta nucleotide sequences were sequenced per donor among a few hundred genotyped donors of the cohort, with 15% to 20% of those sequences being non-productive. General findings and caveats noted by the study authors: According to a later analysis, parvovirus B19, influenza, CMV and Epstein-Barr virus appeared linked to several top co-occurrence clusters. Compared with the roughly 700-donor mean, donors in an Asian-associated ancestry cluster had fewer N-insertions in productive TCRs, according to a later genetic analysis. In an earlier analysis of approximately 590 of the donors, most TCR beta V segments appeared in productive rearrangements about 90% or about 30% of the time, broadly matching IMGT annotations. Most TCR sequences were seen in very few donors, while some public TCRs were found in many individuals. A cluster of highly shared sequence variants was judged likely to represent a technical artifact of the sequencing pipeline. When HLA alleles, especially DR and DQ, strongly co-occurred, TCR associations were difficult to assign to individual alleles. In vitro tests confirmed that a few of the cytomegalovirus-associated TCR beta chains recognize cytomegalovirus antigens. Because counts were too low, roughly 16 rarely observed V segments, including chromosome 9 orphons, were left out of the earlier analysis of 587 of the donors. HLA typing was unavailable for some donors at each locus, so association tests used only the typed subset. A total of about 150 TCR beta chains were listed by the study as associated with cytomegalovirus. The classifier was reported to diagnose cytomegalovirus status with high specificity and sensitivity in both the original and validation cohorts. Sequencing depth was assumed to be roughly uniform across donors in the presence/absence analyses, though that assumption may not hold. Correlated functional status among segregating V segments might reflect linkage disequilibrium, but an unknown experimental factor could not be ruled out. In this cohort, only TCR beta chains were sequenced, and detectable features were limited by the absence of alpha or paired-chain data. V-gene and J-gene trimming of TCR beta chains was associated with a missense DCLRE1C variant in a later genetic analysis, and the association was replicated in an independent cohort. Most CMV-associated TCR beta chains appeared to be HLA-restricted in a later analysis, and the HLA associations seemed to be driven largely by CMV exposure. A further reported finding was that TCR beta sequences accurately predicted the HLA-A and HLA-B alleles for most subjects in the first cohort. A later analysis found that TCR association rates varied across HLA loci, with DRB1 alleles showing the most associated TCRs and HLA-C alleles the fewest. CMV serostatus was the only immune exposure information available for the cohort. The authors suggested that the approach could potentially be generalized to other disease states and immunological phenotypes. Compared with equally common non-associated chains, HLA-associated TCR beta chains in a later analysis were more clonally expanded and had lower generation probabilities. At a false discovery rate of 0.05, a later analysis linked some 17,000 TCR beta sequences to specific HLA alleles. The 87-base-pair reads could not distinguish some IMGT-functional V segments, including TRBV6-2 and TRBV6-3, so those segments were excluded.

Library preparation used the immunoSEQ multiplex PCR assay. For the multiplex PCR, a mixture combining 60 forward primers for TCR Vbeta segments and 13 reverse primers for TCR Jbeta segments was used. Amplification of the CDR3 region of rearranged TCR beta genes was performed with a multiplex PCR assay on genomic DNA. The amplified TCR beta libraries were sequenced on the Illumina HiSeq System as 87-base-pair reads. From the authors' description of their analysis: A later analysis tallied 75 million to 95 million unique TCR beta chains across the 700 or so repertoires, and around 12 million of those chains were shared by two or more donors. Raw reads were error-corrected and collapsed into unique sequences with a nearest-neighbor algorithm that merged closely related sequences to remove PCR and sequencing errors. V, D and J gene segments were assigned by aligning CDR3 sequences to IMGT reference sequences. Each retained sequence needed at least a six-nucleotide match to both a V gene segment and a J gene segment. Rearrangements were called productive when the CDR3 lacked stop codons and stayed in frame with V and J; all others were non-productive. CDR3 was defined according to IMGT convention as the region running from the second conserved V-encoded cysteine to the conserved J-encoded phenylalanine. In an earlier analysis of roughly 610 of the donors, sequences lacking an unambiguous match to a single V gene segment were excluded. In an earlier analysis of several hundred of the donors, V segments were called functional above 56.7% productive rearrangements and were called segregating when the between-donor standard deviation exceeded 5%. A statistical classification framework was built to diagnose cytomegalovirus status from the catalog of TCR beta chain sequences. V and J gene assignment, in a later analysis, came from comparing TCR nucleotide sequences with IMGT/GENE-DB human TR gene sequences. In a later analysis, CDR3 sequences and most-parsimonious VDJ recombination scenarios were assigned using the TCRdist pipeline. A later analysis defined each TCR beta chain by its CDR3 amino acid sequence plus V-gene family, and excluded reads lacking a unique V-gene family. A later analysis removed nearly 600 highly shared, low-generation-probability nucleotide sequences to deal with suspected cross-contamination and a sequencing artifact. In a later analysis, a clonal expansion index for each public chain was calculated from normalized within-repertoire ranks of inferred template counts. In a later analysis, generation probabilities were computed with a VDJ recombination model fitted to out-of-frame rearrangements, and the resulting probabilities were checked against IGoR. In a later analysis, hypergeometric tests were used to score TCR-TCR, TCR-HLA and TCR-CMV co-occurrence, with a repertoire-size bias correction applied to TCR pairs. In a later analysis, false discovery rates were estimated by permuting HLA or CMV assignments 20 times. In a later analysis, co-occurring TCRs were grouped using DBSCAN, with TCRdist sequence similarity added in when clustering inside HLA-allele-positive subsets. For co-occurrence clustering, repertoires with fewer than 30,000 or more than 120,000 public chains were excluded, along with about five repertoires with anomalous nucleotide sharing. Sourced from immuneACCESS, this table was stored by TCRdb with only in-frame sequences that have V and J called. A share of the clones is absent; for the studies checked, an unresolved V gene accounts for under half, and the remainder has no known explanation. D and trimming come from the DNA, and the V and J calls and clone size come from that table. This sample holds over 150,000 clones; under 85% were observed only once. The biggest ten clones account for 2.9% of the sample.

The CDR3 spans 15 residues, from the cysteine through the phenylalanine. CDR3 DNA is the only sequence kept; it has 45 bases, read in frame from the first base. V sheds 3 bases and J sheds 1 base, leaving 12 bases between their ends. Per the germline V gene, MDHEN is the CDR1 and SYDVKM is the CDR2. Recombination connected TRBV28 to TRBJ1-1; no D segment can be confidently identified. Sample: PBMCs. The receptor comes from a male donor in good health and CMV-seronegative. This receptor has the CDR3 CASSFLLTGNTEAFF. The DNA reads TGTGCCAGCAGTTTCCTCCTGACGGGGAACACTGAAGCTTTCTTT.